One and the same sample provided the 19 T cell receptor beta chains below, sequenced in a study of blood T cells in healthy people across ages (dated by TCRdb to the mid-2010s). Libraries were constructed by 5' RACE. Sequencing used an Illumina HiSeq 2500. A second about 6 to 11 cycle PCR used a sample-barcoded 5' primer and a J-beta primer mix. Using fastp at Q25 and MiXCR, TCRdb reprocessed the public reads and kept productive beta chains. Every distinct CDR3 protein forms one entry, paired with its most common genes and DNA. The table for this sample lists 1.5 million to 2 million distinct CDR3 sequences; around 50% of them were counted only once. Clones ranked in the top ten supply roughly 2.1% of the sample. The sequenced sample was blood. The source of these receptors is a woman aged 40 to 50 in good health.

This chain links TRBV10-3 with TRBJ1-6; D is undetermined. Trimming stripped 6 bases from V and 6 bases from J, with 6 bases between. This CDR3 contains 12 residues. Per germline, CDR1 ENHRY and CDR2 SYGVKD. The CDR3 nucleotides read TGTGCCATCAGGGCGGTTAATTCACCCCTCCACTTT. This sequence encodes CAIRAVNSPLHF.

This clonotype was observed a few times. The chain carries TRBV5-1 and TRBJ2-5; 9 bases are a match to TRBD2. The CDR3 consists of 15 residues. Trimming cost V 4 bases and J 5 bases; bases outside gene matches: 9. From germline, CDR1 is SGHRS and CDR2 YFSETQ. The CDR3 here is CASSPGAGGLETQYF. DNA of the CDR3: TGCGCCAGCAGCCCCGGAGCGGGGGGCCTCGAGACCCAGTACTTC.

This clonotype turned up a few times. The chain couples TRBV2 to TRBJ2-7, with 11 bases that match TRBD2. The CDR3 is 14 amino acids. Germline trimming cut 6 bases from V and 4 bases from J; bases unmatched to any gene: 5. CDR1 is SNHLY, CDR2 FYNNEI, per germline. The CDR3 loop reads CASSGLAGRYEQYF. In nucleotides, the CDR3 is TGTGCCAGCAGCGGACTAGCGGGTCGGTACGAGCAGTACTTC. Full variable domain (outside the CDR3, taken from reference TRBV2 and TRBJ2-7): EPEVTQTPSHQVTQMGQEVILRCVPISNHLYFYWYRQILGQKVEFLVSFYNNEISEKSEIFDDQFSVERPDGSNFTLKIRSTKLEDSAMYFCASSGLAGRYEQYFGPGTRLTVT.

V usage is TRBV12-3 or TRBV12-4 and J usage is TRBJ1-5; 8 nucleotides match TRBD1. The CDR3 is 15 residues long. Losses at the gene ends were 1 base for V and 6 bases for J; bases not matched to a gene: 5. The CDR3 sequence is CASSLGAGGLQPQHF. The CDR3 nucleotides are TGTGCCAGCAGTTTAGGGGCAGGGGGCCTTCAGCCCCAGCATTTT.

The genes are TRBV28 and TRBJ1-5; D perhaps matches TRBD1 (5 bases). V lost 7 bases and J lost 4, with 14 bases in between. This CDR3 contains 14 residues. Germline CDR1 is MDHEN and CDR2 is SYDVKM. CDR3 region: CASTGGAENQPQHF. Written as DNA, the CDR3 is TGTGCCAGCACGGGGGGAGCGGAGAATCAGCCCCAGCATTTT.

This clonotype showed up just a few times. The J gene is TRBJ2-7, the V gene TRBV7-9; tentatively, D is TRBD1 (6 bases). The CDR3 sequence is 13 residues long. Germline V gene sequence: CDR1 SEHNR, CDR2 FQNEAQ (reference sequence). V was pared by 7 bases and J by 2 bases, with 12 bases between. The DNA of the CDR3 is TGTGCCAGCAAGGGGGATTCGGCCTACGAGCAGTACTTC. Translation: CASKGDSAYEQYF.

The chain is built from TRBV13 and TRBJ1-2; D remains unclear. The CDR3 has 15 residues. Per the germline V gene, CDR1 is PRHDT and CDR2 is FYEKMQ (reference sequence). Trimming shortened V by 3 bases and J by 1 base, and 12 bases separated the two germline ends. This chain's CDR3 is CASSLGTVSNYGYTF. DNA for the CDR3: TGTGCCAGCAGCTTGGGCACAGTCAGTAACTATGGCTACACCTTC.

The chain couples TRBV20-1 to TRBJ1-5; D not certain. Trimming left V 3 bases short and J 3 bases short, with 6 bases between. The CDR3 sequence is 12 residues long. Germline loops: CDR1 DFQATT, CDR2 SNEGSKA (reference sequence). CDR3 nucleotides: TGCAGTGCTAGGACGTTCAATCAGCCCCAGCATTTT. Translating gives CSARTFNQPQHF.

The chain is built from TRBV2 and TRBJ2-5; 11 positions agree with TRBD2. Germline V CDR1 and CDR2: SNHLY, FYNNEI. Trimming cost V 6 bases and J 4 bases; bases outside gene matches: 10. The CDR3 runs to 16 residues. The CDR3 nucleotides are TGTGCCAGCAGGCATCCAGAGACTAGCGGGGTAGAGACCCAGTACTTC. It yields the protein CASRHPETSGVETQYF.

This chain uses TRBV6-2 or TRBV6-3 with TRBJ2-5; D may be TRBD2 (5 bases). The CDR3 sequence is 13 residues long. The germline V and J ends were trimmed by 5 bases and 5 bases, with 12 bases remaining between them. Germline-derived CDR1 and CDR2 are MNHEY and SVGEGT. The CDR3 DNA follows: TGTGCCAGCAGTAGGACTGATTGGGAGACCCAGTACTTC. Translating gives CASSRTDWETQYF.

The V gene is TRBV28, the J gene TRBJ2-5; maybe TRBD1 (5 bases). The germline CDR1 and CDR2 sequences are MDHEN and SYDVKM. The CDR3 runs 14 residues. The V end was cut by 9 bases, the J end by 7 bases, with 21 bases between. CDR3 bases: TGTGCCAGTAAAGGGCGTCAGGGCGTGGGGACCCAGTACTTC. Translating it yields CASKGRQGVGTQYF.

The rearrangement uses TRBV12-3 or TRBV12-4 and TRBJ2-3; a weak D match, TRBD2 (7 bases). This CDR3 has 16 residues. Trimming removed 3 bases from V and 6 bases from J, with 19 bases in between. The CDR3 DNA reads as TGTGCCAGCAGTTTGAGGGGGAGGGTGGTAACCGATACGCAGTATTTT. Protein sequence: CASSLRGRVVTDTQYF.

The rearrangement joins TRBV5-5 to TRBJ2-5, with unresolved D. The DNA end favors TRBJ2-7, so the J call may be wrong. The CDR3 spans 14 residues. Germline lookup yields CDR1 SGHKS and CDR2 YYEKEE (reference sequence). This chain's CDR3 is CASRPDLGPYEQYF. DNA for the CDR3: TGTGCCAGCAGACCCGACCTAGGGCCTTACGAGCAGTACTTC.

This clonotype appeared a few times. The V call is TRBV4-3, the J call TRBJ2-5, with TRBD1 matching 9 bases. Judging by the DNA end, TRBJ2-7 fits better; the J call may be wrong. This CDR3 comprises 17 residues. Germline lookup yields CDR1 LGHNA and CDR2 YSLEER. As DNA, the CDR3 is TGCGCCAGCAGCCAAGGAACCGCGGGACAGGGTCATTTCGAGCAGTACTTC. Translating gives CASSQGTAGQGHFEQYF.

This clonotype was seen a few times. The chain is built from TRBV7-2 and TRBJ2-5; D may correspond to TRBD1 or TRBD2 (6 bases each). CDR1 SGHTA and CDR2 FQGNSA come from the germline V gene. V dropped 5 bases and J dropped 2 bases, with 15 bases sitting between them. This CDR3 comprises 15 residues. In DNA form, the CDR3 reads TGTGCCAGCAGCAAGGGGGGCAGACTGCAAGAGACCCAGTACTTC. Amino acid sequence: CASSKGGRLQETQYF.

The CDR3 nucleotides read TGCGCCAGCAGCCAAGTGAGAGGGGGAATCCACAATGAGCAGTTCTTC. It specifies CASSQVRGGIHNEQFF. This chain joins TRBV4-1 and TRBJ2-1; TRBD1 is a possible D gene (6 bases). Germline V gene lookup returns CDR1 MGHRA and CDR2 YSYEKL. The CDR3 is 16 residues long. The ends were cut back, 1 base at V and 5 bases at J, with 15 bases in the middle.

The chain employs TRBV5-1 and TRBJ1-6; no definite D call. V was clipped by 7 bases and J by 4 bases, with 9 bases between them. The CDR3 consists of 13 residues. Germline loops: CDR1 SGHRS, CDR2 YFSETQ. The CDR3 reads CASSQLYNSPLHF. The CDR3 coding sequence is TGCGCCAGCTCACAGTTGTATAATTCACCCCTCCACTTT.

This clonotype is a singleton in its sample. This sequence joins TRBV24-1 and TRBJ2-3; TRBD2 matches 11 bases. Germline CDR1 reads KGHDR; CDR2 reads SFDVKD. The CDR3 consists of 18 residues. V shed 1 base, J shed 4 bases, and the junction held 9 bases outside the gene matches. The CDR3 reads CATSDFASGGKQADTQYF. For the CDR3, the DNA is TGTGCCACCAGTGATTTTGCTAGCGGGGGGAAACAAGCAGATACGCAGTATTTT.

V usage is TRBV4-2 and J usage is TRBJ2-5, with 7 positions matching TRBD1. In germline, CDR1 is LGHNA, CDR2 YNFKEQ. Trimming removed 1 base from V and 5 bases from J; junction bases left unmatched: 7. The CDR3 contains 15 residues. This chain's CDR3 is CASSQGTGDVETQYF. The DNA of the CDR3 is TGTGCCAGCAGCCAAGGTACAGGGGATGTGGAGACCCAGTACTTC.